The T cell receptor (beta chain) described here comes from a study of shared clonotypes between healthy human individuals. Whole-study results and caveats: Researchers sampled blood only, noting tissue repertoires likely differ.

About this clone: Its specificity is unknown.

Division of CD4+ cells produced a CD45RA+ naive subset and a CD45RA-negative memory subset. Sequencing was performed with immunoSEQ multiplex PCR; in TCRdb, only in-frame clones are kept and a portion is missing. Of about 230,000 clones in the sample, 65% to 70% were seen once. V shed 4 bases, J shed 9 bases, and the junction held 13 bases outside the gene matches. CDR3 length: 16 residues. The sample consisted of memory CD4+ T cells sorted from blood. Subset meaning: CD45RA-negative fraction. The TCR was taken from a young man in good health. This chain connects TRBV5-7 to TRBJ2-1, with 10 bases lining up with TRBD1. TRBV5-7 is an open reading frame whose function is uncertain. In nucleotides, the CDR3 is TGTGCCAGCAGCCGGGGCGTGGGACAGGGGTGGGGTGAGCAGTTCTTC. This codes for CASSRGVGQGWGEQFF.